This TCR beta chain was retrieved from a study of T-cell memory formation after mild COVID-19 (dated by TCRdb to the early 2020s). In terms of the full investigation: Most TCR sequence clusters were specific to one of the two donors. Longitudinal TCRalpha and TCRbeta repertoire sequencing tracked T-cell clones expanding and contracting after mild COVID-19 in a couple of donors. Two young, previously healthy adult volunteers, one female and one male, were included in the cohort. Paper-wide results and their limitations: Clones that contracted from day 15 to 85 showed balanced CD4/CD8 phenotypes, whereas a second wave of clones that expanded from day 15 to 37 leaned towards CD4+. SARS-CoV-2 specificity was not confirmed for the second-wave clones peaking on day 37. Contracting CD4+ clones turned up mainly in the CM and EM memory subsets, whereas EMRA was where CD8+ clones were enriched. The study covered only a couple of mild cases, and larger cohorts including severe cases with pre-infection samples were considered necessary. Some responding clones were found in pre-infection memory, which suggests that pre-existing cross-reactive memory T cells took part in the SARS-CoV-2 response.

V and J lose 5 bases and 2 bases, and a span of 16 bases separates them. The CDR1 and CDR2 encoded by the germline V gene are SQVTM and ANQGSEA. The CDR3, cysteine through phenylalanine, is 14 amino acids long. Only CDR3 DNA remains: 42 bases, in frame from the first base. Instrument used: Illumina NovaSeq 6000. cDNA libraries for TCRalpha and TCRbeta were prepared by 5'RACE using constant-segment primers, with sample barcodes and unique molecular identifiers added. Trizol reagent was used to extract RNA from every sample. Library amplification was performed in two PCR steps, and a second sample barcode and Illumina TruSeq adapters were introduced in the second step. Sequencing of the libraries was done on an Illumina NovaSeq, producing 2 x 150 bp paired-end reads. The authors processed their data as follows. With migec v1.2.7, reads were demultiplexed and then collapsed into UMI-guided consensus sequences. Using mixcr v2.1.11, the UMI consensuses were aligned to TRA and TRB V and J templates and assembled into clonotypes. A clonotype was counted as expanded or contracted only if both edgeR and NoisET called the change significant, with noise models trained on biological replicates. For edgeR calls, the cutoffs were a false discovery rate-adjusted p below 0.01 and a log2 fold-change threshold of 1. As an exploratory analysis of dynamics, PCA with hierarchical clustering was applied to max-normalized trajectories of the 1000 most abundant clonotypes. Each responding clone was given a CD4 or CD8 phenotype based on the CD4+ and CD8+ repertoires, which had been sequenced separately. TCRdb reprocessing: public reads trimmed at Q25 with fastp, clones called with MiXCR, in-frame beta chains kept. Entries are consolidated by CDR3 protein sequence, retaining the most common genes and DNA. In this record, the V and J calls reflect TCRdb's handling and not the investigators' own analysis. The sample includes around 200,000 distinct CDR3 sequences, with around 25% observed a single time. Clones ranked in the top ten supply roughly an eighth of the sample.

This clonotype was detected only a few times. The antigen this receptor binds is unknown. No much larger clone exists at a distance of one base, and base qualities are not known. PBMCs were isolated by Ficoll-Paque density gradient centrifugation. The sequenced sample was PBMCs or a T cell subset sorted from them (not recorded which). This receptor was obtained from an adult woman who had mild COVID-19 (a few samples of this study predate the infection). The sample titles of this study are shuffled in the database, so cell type and time point are left out; the donor was told from shared clones. This receptor chain uses TRBV29-1 and TRBJ2-7, with the D segment identity uncertain. The nucleotides read TGCAGCGTTTATTCGGACCCTAATCCCTACGAGCAGTACTTC. Its coded protein is CSVYSDPNPYEQYF.